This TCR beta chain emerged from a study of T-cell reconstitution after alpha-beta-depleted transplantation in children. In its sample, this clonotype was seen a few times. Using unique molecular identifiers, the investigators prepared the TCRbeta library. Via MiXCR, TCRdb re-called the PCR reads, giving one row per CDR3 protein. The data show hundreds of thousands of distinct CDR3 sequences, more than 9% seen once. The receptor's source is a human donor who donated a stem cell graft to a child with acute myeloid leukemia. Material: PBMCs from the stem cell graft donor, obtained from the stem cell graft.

In DNA, the CDR3 is TGTGCCAGCAGTTTATCACTAGCGGGAGCCAATGAGCAGTTCTTC. It is translated as CASSLSLAGANEQFF. V usage is TRBV27 and J usage is TRBJ2-1; 11 positions match TRBD2. Trimming cost V 0 bases and J 6 bases; bases outside gene matches: 1. This CDR3 has 15 amino acids. Germline assignment: CDR1 MNHEY and CDR2 SMNVEV (reference sequence).